These 26 T cell receptor beta chains were all obtained from the same sample, sequenced in a study of T cell responses to AZD1222 COVID-19 vaccine. Only in-frame clones appear in the TCRdb table, and some are missing; sequencing was by immunoSEQ multiplex PCR. The table records about 140,000 clones, approximately 94% of them present only once. The source material was peripheral blood, sampled on day 0 of AZD1222 vaccination. The receptors were gathered from an adult in good health.

The chain joins TRBV3-1 (or the pseudogene TRBV3-2) to TRBJ1-2; D is possibly TRBD1 (6 bases). Germline CDR1 and CDR2: LGHDT and YNNKEL (reference sequence). V was pared by 3 bases and J by 8 bases, with 13 bases between. The CDR3 covers 13 residues. The DNA for the CDR3 is TGTGCCAGCAGCCACCTGGGGGCAAGCGGCTACACCTTC. Encoded protein: CASSHLGASGYTF.

The V gene is TRBV19, the J gene TRBJ2-1; either TRBD1 or TRBD2 may supply D (6 bases each). The germline gives CDR1 LNHDA, CDR2 SQIVND (reference sequence). The length of the CDR3 is 16 residues. V lost 7 bases and J lost 0, with 16 bases in between. The CDR3 nucleotides are TGTGCCAGTACCTCCGGGGGCTGGAGCTCCTACAATGAGCAGTTCTTC. It is translated as CASTSGGWSSYNEQFF. Looking up the rest from reference TRBV19 and TRBJ2-1 gives the full variable domain: DGGITQSPKYLFRKEGQNVTLSCEQNLNHDAMYWYRQDPGQGLRLIYYSQIVNDFQKGDIAEGYSVSREKKESFPLTVTSAQKNPTAFYLCASTSGGWSSYNEQFFGPGTRLTVL.

The chain has TRBV3-1 (or the pseudogene TRBV3-2) and TRBJ2-7; maybe TRBD2 (5 bases). CDR3 size: 14 residues. V lost 4 bases, J lost 3 bases, and 13 bases lay in between. Germline CDR1 reads LGHDT; CDR2 reads YNNKEL (reference sequence). CDR3 amino acids: CASSRKGRGYEQYF. CDR3 nucleotide sequence: TGTGCCAGCAGCCGTAAAGGACGGGGCTACGAGCAGTACTTC.

The chain is built from TRBV18 and TRBJ1-5; D is ambiguous. V was trimmed by 1 base and J by 5 bases, leaving 6 bases between them. From germline, CDR1 is KGHSH and CDR2 LQKENI. The CDR3 loop spans 13 amino acids. CDR3 sequence: CASSPRRDQPQHF. CDR3 coding DNA: TGTGCCAGCTCACCACGGAGAGATCAGCCCCAGCATTTT.

The CDR3 is CASSSLQGIGSPLHF. DNA for the CDR3: TGTGCCAGCAGCTCTCTACAGGGGATAGGTTCACCCCTCCACTTT. The V and J genes are TRBV7-8 and TRBJ1-6, with TRBD1 matching over 7 bases. Losses at the gene ends were 4 bases for V and 9 bases for J; bases not matched to a gene: 9. In germline, CDR1 is SGHVS, CDR2 FQNEAQ. This CDR3 comprises 15 residues.

The chain combines TRBV10-3 with TRBJ1-4; TRBD1 aligns across 9 bases. Germline values: CDR1 ENHRY, CDR2 SYGVKD. CDR3 length equals 14 residues. V shed 4 bases, J shed 5 bases, and the junction held 2 bases outside the gene matches. The CDR3 sequence: CAISAGTGNEKLFF. The CDR3 region has the DNA TGTGCCATCAGTGCCGGGACAGGGAATGAAAAACTGTTTTTT.

The chain has TRBV3-1 (or the pseudogene TRBV3-2) and TRBJ2-1, with D perhaps assigned TRBD1 or TRBD2 (5 bases each). The V and J ends lost 4 bases and 9 bases respectively, with 22 bases between them. The germline CDR1 and CDR2 sequences are LGHDT and YNNKEL (reference sequence). This CDR3 comprises 16 residues. CDR3 sequence (DNA): TGTGCCAGCAGCCGAAGCCGGGACCCGCCTTTGCTTGAGCAGTTCTTC. Protein product: CASSRSRDPPLLEQFF.

The J gene is TRBJ2-7, the V gene TRBV19; TRBD1 aligns across 9 bases. CDR1 LNHDA and CDR2 SQIVND come from the germline V gene (reference sequence). The CDR3 is made up of 15 amino acids. V dropped 8 bases and J dropped 2; count of bases not matched to a gene: 10. The CDR3 coding sequence is TGTGCCAGTGGCCCGGGACAGGGATTGACCTACGAGCAGTACTTC. This codes for CASGPGQGLTYEQYF.

The chain employs TRBV2 and TRBJ1-1, with D unclear. Germline CDR1 reads SNHLY; CDR2 reads FYNNEI. V was clipped by 4 bases and J by 1 base, with 10 bases between them. The CDR3 runs to 14 residues. CDR3 protein: CASSGRLSNTEAFF. In DNA form, the CDR3 reads TGTGCCAGCAGTGGTCGGTTGTCGAACACTGAAGCTTTCTTT. Full variable domain (missing parts from reference TRBV2 and TRBJ1-1): EPEVTQTPSHQVTQMGQEVILRCVPISNHLYFYWYRQILGQKVEFLVSFYNNEISEKSEIFDDQFSVERPDGSNFTLKIRSTKLEDSAMYFCASSGRLSNTEAFFGQGTRLTVV.

This sequence joins TRBV5-8 and TRBJ1-5; tentative D call: TRBD1 (5 bases). The V gene's germline CDR1 is SGHTS and CDR2 YDEGEE. Trimming stripped 2 bases from V and 4 bases from J, with 10 bases between. The CDR3 sequence is 14 residues long. CDR3 in DNA: TGTGCCAGCAGCTTAGGGGCAAAAAATCAGCCCCAGCATTTT. It codes for CASSLGAKNQPQHF.

This clone has only one observation. The chain employs TRBV5-1 and TRBJ2-1; the match to TRBD1 covers 7 bases. This CDR3 spans 18 amino acids. J was trimmed by 0 bases and V by 4 bases; bases with no gene match: 13. Germline CDR1 SGHRS, CDR2 YFSETQ. Here the CDR3 reads CASSPRGQPSSSYNEQFF. The CDR3 DNA sequence: TGCGCCAGCAGCCCGAGGGGACAGCCCTCCAGCTCCTACAATGAGCAGTTCTTC. Full variable domain (rest looked up from reference TRBV5-1 and TRBJ2-1): KAGVTQTPRYLIKTRGQQVTLSCSPISGHRSVSWYQQTPGQGLQFLFEYFSETQRNKGNFPGRFSGRQFSNSRSEMNVSTLELGDSALYLCASSPRGQPSSSYNEQFFGPGTRLTVL.

This clone was found a few times. This sequence joins TRBV5-6 and TRBJ2-7; D may be TRBD1 (6 bases). The CDR3 totals 16 residues. V shed 1 base and J shed 5 bases, with 19 bases lying between them. Germline values: CDR1 SGHDT, CDR2 YYEEEE. This chain's CDR3 is CASSLRGHREGDEQYF. The CDR3 coding sequence is TGTGCCAGCAGCTTGAGGGGCCACAGGGAAGGGGACGAGCAGTACTTC.

The V gene is TRBV3-1 (or the pseudogene TRBV3-2), the J gene TRBJ1-2; 9 positions match TRBD1. Germline CDR1 is LGHDT and CDR2 is YNNKEL (reference sequence). V was clipped by 0 bases and J by 5 bases; unmatched bases: 10. The CDR3 has 17 residues. The CDR3, as DNA: TGTGCCAGCAGCCAAGATATTGGGACAGGGTTAGGGTATGGCTACACCTTC. This sequence encodes CASSQDIGTGLGYGYTF.

The chain joins TRBV7-3 to TRBJ1-6, with 9 bases matching TRBD1. With V trimmed by 0 bases and J by 7 bases, 13 bases remained unmatched. Germline CDR1 SGHTA, CDR2 FQGTGA. The CDR3 is 19 amino acids. The CDR3 coding sequence is TGTGCCAGCAGCTTAACGACTCGGGACAGGGCTTGGTGGAATTCACCCCTCCACTTT. The encoded protein is CASSLTTRDRAWWNSPLHF.

The rearrangement uses TRBV25-1 and TRBJ1-6, with TRBD1 as a possible D gene (5 bases). The V end was cut by 4 bases, the J end by 11 bases, with 15 bases between. Germline assignment: CDR1 MGHDK and CDR2 SYGVNS. This CDR3 comprises 14 residues. The CDR3 DNA reads as TGTGCCAGCAGTGGGGGATGGGGGACTACACCCCTCCACTTT. Encoded protein: CASSGGWGTTPLHF.

DNA for the CDR3: TGTGCCAGTAGCCTTACGAGGGGTGGGGACGAGCAGTACTTC. Its protein is CASSLTRGGDEQYF. The chain links TRBV19 to TRBJ2-7; D possibly matches TRBD1 or TRBD2 (5 bases each). Germline V CDR1 and CDR2: LNHDA, SQIVND (reference sequence). The V and J ends lost 6 bases and 5 bases respectively, with 17 bases between them. The CDR3 contains 14 residues.

The chain employs TRBV10-3 and TRBJ1-6, with D possibly TRBD1 on 5 matching bases. This CDR3 region has 14 residues. Germline CDR1 is ENHRY and CDR2 is SYGVKD. The V gene lost 6 bases and the J gene lost 7 bases, with 13 bases spanning the gap. The CDR3 nucleotides are TGTGCCATCAGAGCGGGCAGGGACAATTCACCCCTCCACTTT. This sequence encodes CAIRAGRDNSPLHF.

The CDR3: CASSRDRVTEAFF. The CDR3 DNA is TGTGCCAGCAGCCGAGACAGGGTCACTGAAGCTTTCTTT. V gene TRBV6-2 or TRBV6-3 combines with J gene TRBJ1-1; TRBD1 matches 7 bases. The CDR3 consists of 13 residues. With 6 bases clipped from V and 4 bases from J, the junction kept 5 bases outside the gene matches. Germline CDR1 is MNHEY and CDR2 is SVGEGT.

This chain connects TRBV25-1 to TRBJ1-2; D not resolved. Germline assignment: CDR1 MGHDK and CDR2 SYGVNS. The CDR3 contains 13 residues. Trimming removed 5 bases at V and 0 bases at J, with 7 bases between. In DNA, the CDR3 is TGTGCCAGCAGTCCTCGGACTAACTATGGCTACACCTTC. It encodes CASSPRTNYGYTF.

The rearrangement uses TRBV18 and TRBJ2-5; D is possibly TRBD1 (5 bases). Trimming took 2 bases from V and 4 from J, leaving 11 bases between them. CDR1 KGHSH and CDR2 LQKENI come from the germline V gene. This CDR3 has 14 residues. CDR3 DNA sequence: TGTGCCAGCTCACCAGTTAGGGGCGGAGAGACCCAGTACTTC. It encodes CASSPVRGGETQYF.

This clone was seen once. The rearrangement uses TRBV28 and TRBJ1-4; 7 bases fit TRBD1. CDR3 size: 15 residues. CDR1 MDHEN and CDR2 SYDVKM come from the germline V gene. The trim removed 5 bases at V and 2 bases at J, leaving 5 bases unmatched. The CDR3 reads CASSLRQGTNEKLFF. CDR3 in DNA: TGTGCCAGCAGTCTTAGACAGGGCACTAATGAAAAACTGTTTTTT.

V gene TRBV6-1 combines with J gene TRBJ2-7; 7 bases map to TRBD1. CDR1 is MNHNS, CDR2 SASEGT, per germline. This CDR3 comprises 15 residues. The V and J ends lost 2 bases and 5 bases, in that order; junction bases with no gene match: 9. The CDR3, as DNA: TGTGCCAGCAGTGAACCGGCAGGGGGTAAGGACGAGCAGTACTTC. Translated: CASSEPAGGKDEQYF.

J is TRBJ1-6 and V is TRBV9; TRBD1 matches 7 bases. CDR3 length: 13 amino acids. The trim removed 7 bases at V and 5 bases at J, leaving 3 bases unmatched. The germline V gene encodes CDR1 SGDLS and CDR2 YYNGEE. The CDR3 DNA sequence: TGTGCCAGCGGCACAGGGGATAATTCACCCCTCCACTTT. Its protein product is CASGTGDNSPLHF.

The V gene is TRBV12-3 or TRBV12-4, the J gene TRBJ1-2; D perhaps matches TRBD1 (5 bases). Trimming pared 4 bases from V and 7 bases from J, leaving 10 bases between. The CDR3 consists of 12 residues. CDR3 nucleotide sequence: TGTGCCAGCAGTTCCCGACAGTTTGGCTACACCTTC. Its translation: CASSSRQFGYTF.

This chain joins TRBV20-1 and TRBJ2-1, with 9 bases matching TRBD2. Germline CDR1 is DFQATT and CDR2 is SNEGSKA (reference sequence). The CDR3 has 14 amino acids. V was clipped by 3 bases and J by 7 bases; unmatched bases: 7. CDR3 sequence: CSASPSGVRNEQFF. CDR3 DNA sequence: TGCAGTGCTAGTCCTAGCGGGGTAAGGAATGAGCAGTTCTTC.

The genes are TRBV28 and TRBJ1-1; D is unclear. With 5 bases removed from V and 3 bases from J, the gap between germline ends came to 13 bases. The CDR3 totals 14 residues. In germline, CDR1 is MDHEN, CDR2 SYDVKM. As DNA, the CDR3 is TGTGCCAGCAGTGCCCCGGGTCAGGACACTGAAGCTTTCTTT. Protein sequence: CASSAPGQDTEAFF.